This TCR beta chain was found in a study of blood T cells in healthy people across ages. A J-beta primer mix and a sample-barcoded 5' primer were used in a second PCR of about 7 to 12 cycles. One entry per CDR3 protein results from TCRdb running MiXCR on the 5' RACE reads. The sample has about 380,000 distinct CDR3 sequences; roughly half are singletons. Study-level results: Comparison with aged donors showed that long-lived donors had more naive CD4+ cells and higher diversity.

Each donor had roughly 10 milliliters of peripheral blood drawn. Trimming pared 6 bases from V and 8 bases from J, leaving 19 bases between. Germline V gene data show CDR1 as MNHNS and CDR2 as SASEGT. The CDR3 length is 14 residues. In the case of this clonotype: Its antigen is unidentified.

The V gene is TRBV6-1, the J gene TRBJ1-2; maybe TRBD1 (6 bases). This TCR derives from a man aged 60 to 69 in good health. Sequenced material: blood. The CDR3 sequence is CASRNPTGDNGYTF. CDR3 DNA sequence: TGTGCCAGCAGGAACCCCACGGGGGACAACGGCTACACCTTC.